This note documents a single T cell receptor (beta chain) sequence. The antigen remains undetermined. This specimen comes from a study of shared clonotypes between healthy human individuals. For the study at large: Each donor contributed plates that comprised three CD4 naive, three CD4 memory, two CD8 naive and one CD8 memory. Study observations and caveats: When compared with the clonotypes that were shared by all four sorted-subset donors, the non-shared clonotypes turned out to have lower generation probabilities.

CDR1 and CDR2 from the germline V gene are SEHNR and FQNEAQ (reference sequence). The CDR3 is 16 residues long. After removal of 5 bases from V and 0 bases from J, the junction contained 5 bases not matched to a gene. Naive CD4+ cells were CD45RA-selected; the remaining cells were memory. Assay used: immunoSEQ multiplex PCR; TCRdb lists only in-frame clones, some missing. Of a few million clones listed, roughly nine tenths are singletons. This sequence was found in a man aged 18-30 years in good health. The chain carries TRBV7-9 and TRBJ1-5; the match to TRBD1 covers 9 bases. The specimen sequenced was naive CD4+ T cells sorted from blood. Subset described: CD45RA+ positively selected. CDR3 nucleotides: TGTGCCAGCAGCGCCGGGACAGGGTTTAGCAATCAGCCCCAGCATTTT. This encodes CASSAGTGFSNQPQHF.